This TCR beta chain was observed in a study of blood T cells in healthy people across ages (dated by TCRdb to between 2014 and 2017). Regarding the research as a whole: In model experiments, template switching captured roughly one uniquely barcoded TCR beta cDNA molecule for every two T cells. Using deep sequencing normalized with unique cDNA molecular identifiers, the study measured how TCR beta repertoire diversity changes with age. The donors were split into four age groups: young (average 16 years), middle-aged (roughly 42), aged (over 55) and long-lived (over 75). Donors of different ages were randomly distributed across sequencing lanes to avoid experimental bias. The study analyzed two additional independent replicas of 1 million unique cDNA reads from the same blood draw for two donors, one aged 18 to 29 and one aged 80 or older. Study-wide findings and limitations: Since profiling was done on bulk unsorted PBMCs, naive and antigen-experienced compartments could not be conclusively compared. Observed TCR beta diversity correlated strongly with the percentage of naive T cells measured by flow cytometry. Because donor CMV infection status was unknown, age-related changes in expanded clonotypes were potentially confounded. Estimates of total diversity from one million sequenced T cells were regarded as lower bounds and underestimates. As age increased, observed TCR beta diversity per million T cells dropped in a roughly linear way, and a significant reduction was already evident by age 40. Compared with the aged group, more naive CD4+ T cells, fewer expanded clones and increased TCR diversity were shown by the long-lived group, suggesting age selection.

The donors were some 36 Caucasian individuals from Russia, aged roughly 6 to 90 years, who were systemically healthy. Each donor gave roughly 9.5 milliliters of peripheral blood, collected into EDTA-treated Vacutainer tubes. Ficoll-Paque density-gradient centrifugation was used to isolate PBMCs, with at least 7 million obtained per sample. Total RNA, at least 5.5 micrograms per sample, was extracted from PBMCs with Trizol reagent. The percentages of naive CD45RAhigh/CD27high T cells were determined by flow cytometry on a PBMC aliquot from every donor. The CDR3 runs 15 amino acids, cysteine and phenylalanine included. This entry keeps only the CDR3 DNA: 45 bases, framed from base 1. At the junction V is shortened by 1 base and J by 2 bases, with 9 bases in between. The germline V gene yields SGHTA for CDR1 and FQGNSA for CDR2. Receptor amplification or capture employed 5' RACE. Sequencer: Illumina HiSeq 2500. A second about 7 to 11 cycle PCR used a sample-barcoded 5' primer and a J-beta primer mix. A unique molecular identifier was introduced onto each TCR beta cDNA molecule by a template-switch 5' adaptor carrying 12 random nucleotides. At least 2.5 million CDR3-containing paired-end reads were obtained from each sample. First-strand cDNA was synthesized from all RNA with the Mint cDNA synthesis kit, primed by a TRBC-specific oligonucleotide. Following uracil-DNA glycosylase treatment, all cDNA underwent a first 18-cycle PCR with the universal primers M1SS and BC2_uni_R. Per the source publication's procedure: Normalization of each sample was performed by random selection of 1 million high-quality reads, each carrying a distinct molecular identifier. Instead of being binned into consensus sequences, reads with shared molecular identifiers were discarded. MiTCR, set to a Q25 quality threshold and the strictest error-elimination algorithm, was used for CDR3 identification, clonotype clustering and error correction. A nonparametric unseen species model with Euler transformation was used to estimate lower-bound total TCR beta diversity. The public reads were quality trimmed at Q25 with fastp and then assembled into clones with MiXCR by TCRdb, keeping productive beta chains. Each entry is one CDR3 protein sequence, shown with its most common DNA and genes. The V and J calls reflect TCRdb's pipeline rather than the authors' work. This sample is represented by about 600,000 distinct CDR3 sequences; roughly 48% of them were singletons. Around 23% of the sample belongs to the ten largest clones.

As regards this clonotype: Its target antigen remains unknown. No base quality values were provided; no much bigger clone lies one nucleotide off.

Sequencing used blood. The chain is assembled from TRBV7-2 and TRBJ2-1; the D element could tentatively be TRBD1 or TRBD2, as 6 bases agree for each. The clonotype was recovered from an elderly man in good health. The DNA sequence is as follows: TGTGCCAGCAGCTTAGTTCGGGGGCCCTACAATGAGCAGTTCTTC. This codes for CASSLVRGPYNEQFF.